This T cell receptor (beta chain) was identified during a study of human T cells and chemical hapten exposure. General study points: Among expanded TCRs, significantly more large CDR3 similarity clusters formed than among controls.

The CDR3 totals 15 residues. Germline trimming cut 0 bases from V and 2 bases from J; bases unmatched to any gene: 7. CDR1 and CDR2 (germline): DFQATT, SNEGSKA (reference sequence). Each CDR3 protein is one row after TCRdb ran MiXCR on the RACE reads. The sample shows 70,000 to 100,000 distinct CDR3 sequences, about 7.5% of them seen only once. Many counts were recorded for this clonotype. Its specificity is unknown. Time point denoted: patch test 1, 2 weeks after DPC sensitization. The treatment is: therapeutic diphenylcyclopropenone sensitization with weekly scalp DPC. Material: whole blood, obtained in connection with sensitization to the hapten diphenylcyclopropenone (DPC). The origin of this receptor is a woman aged 25-40 years with alopecia areata. Some clones in this sample may be carry-over from other donors' samples. This chain uses TRBV20-1 with TRBJ2-7; TRBD2 agrees at 7 bases. CDR3 in DNA: TGCAGTGCTAGAGATAGGACTAGGGCTACCTACGAGCAGTACTTC. Amino acid sequence: CSARDRTRATYEQYF.